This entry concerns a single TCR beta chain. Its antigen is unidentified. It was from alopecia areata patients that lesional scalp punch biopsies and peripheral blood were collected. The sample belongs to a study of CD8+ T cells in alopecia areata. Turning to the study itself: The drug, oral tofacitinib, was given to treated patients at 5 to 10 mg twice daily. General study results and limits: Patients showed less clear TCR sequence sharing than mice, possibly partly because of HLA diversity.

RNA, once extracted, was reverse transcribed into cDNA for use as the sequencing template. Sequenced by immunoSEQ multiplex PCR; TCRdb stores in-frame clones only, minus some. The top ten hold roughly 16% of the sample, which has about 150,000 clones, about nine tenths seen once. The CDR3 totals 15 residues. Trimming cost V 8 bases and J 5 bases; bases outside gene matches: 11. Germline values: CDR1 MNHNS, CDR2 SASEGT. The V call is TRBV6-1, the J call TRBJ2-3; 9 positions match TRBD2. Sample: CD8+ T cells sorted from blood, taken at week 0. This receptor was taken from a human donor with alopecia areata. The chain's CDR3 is CASRALAGSGDTQYF. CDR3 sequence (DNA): TGTGCCAGCCGGGCTCTAGCGGGGAGTGGAGATACGCAGTATTTT.